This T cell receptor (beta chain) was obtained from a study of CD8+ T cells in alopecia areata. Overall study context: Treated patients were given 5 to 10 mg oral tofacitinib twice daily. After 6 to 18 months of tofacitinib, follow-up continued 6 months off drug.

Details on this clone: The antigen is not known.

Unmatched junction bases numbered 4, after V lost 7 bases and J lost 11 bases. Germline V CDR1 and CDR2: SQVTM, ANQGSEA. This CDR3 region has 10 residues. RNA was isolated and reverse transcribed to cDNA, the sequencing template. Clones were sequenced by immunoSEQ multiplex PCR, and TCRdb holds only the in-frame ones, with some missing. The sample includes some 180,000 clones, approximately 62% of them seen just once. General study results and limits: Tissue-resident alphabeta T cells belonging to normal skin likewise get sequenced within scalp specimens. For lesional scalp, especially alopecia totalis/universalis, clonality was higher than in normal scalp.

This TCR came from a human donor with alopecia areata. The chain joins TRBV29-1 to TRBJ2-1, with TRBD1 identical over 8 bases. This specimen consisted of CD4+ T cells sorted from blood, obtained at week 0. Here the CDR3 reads CSAWDRQQFF. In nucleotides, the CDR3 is TGCAGCGCCTGGGACAGGCAGCAGTTCTTC.